This T cell receptor beta chain derives from a study of T cell responses to AZD1222 COVID-19 vaccine. Losses at the gene ends were 6 bases for V and 4 bases for J; bases not matched to a gene: 14. Per the germline V gene, CDR1 is LGHDT and CDR2 is YNNKEL (reference sequence). This CDR3 is 16 amino acids long. Profiled with immunoSEQ multiplex PCR; TCRdb holds only in-frame clones, not every one. This repertoire shows approximately 120,000 clones, about 85% found once; its top ten account for about 5.2%. This clonotype originated in an adult in good health. The chain couples TRBV3-1 (or the pseudogene TRBV3-2) to TRBJ2-7, with TRBD2 matching 8 bases. The source was peripheral blood, collected on day 0 of AZD1222 vaccination. The CDR3 nucleotides read TGTGCCAGCAGTCGAGGACTGAGCGGGAGTAGTTACGAGCAGTACTTC. It encodes CASSRGLSGSSYEQYF.